These T cell receptor beta chains were read from a single sample in a study of T cell responses to AZD1222 COVID-19 vaccine. Here immunoSEQ multiplex PCR was the method, and the copy in TCRdb shows in-frame clones only, minus some. The table has approximately 100,000 clones, 90% seen once. The sample here was peripheral blood, taken 28 days after the second AZD1222 dose. Receptors originate from an adult who received the AZD1222 COVID-19 vaccine. Each CDR3 is given with its conserved first and last residue. The D gene is left open where the match is weak. A clone size is listed for some rows: how often the clone was seen (once, few, many), or a class if it is expanded.

V	J	D	size	DNA	CDR3
TRBV2	TRBJ1-2	TRBD1	NA	TGTGCCAGCAGCCCAGGGGGCGCATCTGGCTACACCTTC	CASSPGGASGYTF
TRBV3-1/TRBV3-2	TRBJ2-7	NA	NA	TGTGCCAGCAGCCAAGAGCAGGGCGAGCAGTACTTC	CASSQEQGEQYF
TRBV2	TRBJ2-5	NA	NA	TGTGCCAGCGGAGGGATGGGCCTGGAAGGAGAGACCCAGTACTTC	CASGGMGLEGETQYF
TRBV12-3/TRBV12-4	TRBJ1-6	NA	NA	TGTGCCAGCAGTTTTACGAGAGCCTCACCCCTCCACTTT	CASSFTRASPLHF
TRBV5-1	TRBJ2-1	NA	NA	TGCGCCAGCAGCTTGGGGTCAAGGGCAGTCAATGAGCAGTTCTTC	CASSLGSRAVNEQFF
TRBV15	TRBJ1-2	NA	NA	TGTGCCACCAGCAGCGGACAGCTTAACTATGGCTACACCTTC	CATSSGQLNYGYTF
TRBV4-1	TRBJ2-7	NA	NA	TGCGCCAGCAGCCAAGACAGGGCACCCTTCTACGAGCAGTACTTC	CASSQDRAPFYEQYF
TRBV14	TRBJ2-4	TRBD2	NA	TGTGCCAGCAGCCGTAGCGGGGGAGCCAAAAACATTCAGTACTTC	CASSRSGGAKNIQYF
TRBV4-1	TRBJ1-3	NA	once	TGCGCCAGCAGCCAAGCCGGGGTTATGGCTGGAAACACCATATATTTT	CASSQAGVMAGNTIYF
TRBV6-5	TRBJ1-1	NA	NA	TGTGCCAGCAGTTACGGGGGCGAGAACACTGAAGCTTTCTTT	CASSYGGENTEAFF
TRBV30	TRBJ1-5	NA	NA	TGTGCCTGGAGTACGATGAGCAATCAGCCCCAGCATTTT	CAWSTMSNQPQHF
TRBV10-1	TRBJ2-5	NA	NA	TGCGCCAGCAGTCTCCTTCCGACGGGGGCTGAAGAGACCCAGTACTTC	CASSLLPTGAEETQYF
TRBV5-4	TRBJ2-2	NA	once	TGTGCCAGCAGCGAAGGAACCACAGGGCGGACCGGGGAGCTGTTTTTT	CASSEGTTGRTGELFF
TRBV6-5	TRBJ1-1	NA	NA	TGTGCCAGCATGTCGTACGTGAACACTGAAGCTTTCTTT	CASMSYVNTEAFF
TRBV15	TRBJ2-1	NA	few	TGTGCCACCAGCAGAGATGAGGATGAGCAGTTCTTC	CATSRDEDEQFF
TRBV28	TRBJ1-3	TRBD1	once	TGTGCCAGCAGTGAACAGGGGGCTGGAAACACCATATATTTT	CASSEQGAGNTIYF
TRBV15	TRBJ1-3	NA	NA	TGTGCCACCAGCCGGCCGGGAGGCTCTGGAAACACCATATATTTT	CATSRPGGSGNTIYF
TRBV7-2	TRBJ2-7	NA	NA	TGTGCCAGCAGCTCCCCAGAGGGGGAGATCTACGAGCAGTACTTC	CASSSPEGEIYEQYF
TRBV2	TRBJ2-2	TRBD1	NA	TGTGCCAGCAACCCCGGACAGGGGATCGGGGAGCTGTTTTTT	CASNPGQGIGELFF
TRBV18	TRBJ2-5	NA	NA	TGTGCCAGCTCACCACGAAGAGAAGAGACCCAGTACTTC	CASSPRREETQYF
TRBV7-8	TRBJ2-7	NA	NA	TGTGCCAGCAGCTTCCTCGACGTCCTCGAGCAGTACTTC	CASSFLDVLEQYF
TRBV7-2	TRBJ2-6	NA	once	TGTGCCAGCAGACCATCTGGGGCCAACGTCCTGACTTTC	CASRPSGANVLTF
TRBV30	TRBJ1-3	NA	NA	TGTGCCTGGAGTGCAACAAAGTCCGGAAACACCATATATTTT	CAWSATKSGNTIYF
TRBV7-2	TRBJ1-2	NA	NA	TGTGCCAGCAGCCCCGAGGCCCGTGGCTACACCTTC	CASSPEARGYTF
TRBV13	TRBJ2-7	NA	once	TGTGCCAGCAGCCCGGGGGCAGGGGAGTTTTTGGACGAGCAGTACTTC	CASSPGAGEFLDEQYF
TRBV6-5	TRBJ2-2	TRBD1	many	TGTGCCAGCAGTTCTGGACAGGGTTATACCGGGGAGCTGTTTTTT	CASSSGQGYTGELFF